This T cell receptor beta chain was identified during a study of T cell repertoires in cytomegalovirus infection. General study results and limits: Carriage of CMV together with the relevant HLA was identifiable through cumulative public TCR beta family frequency.

A few counts support this clonotype. What it binds is unknown. The CDR3 is 19 amino acids. With 5 bases removed from V and 0 bases from J, the gap between germline ends came to 26 bases. Germline-derived CDR1 and CDR2 are DFQATT and SNEGSKA (reference sequence). A single record per CDR3 protein comes from TCRdb applying MiXCR to the reads. The sample includes around 770,000 distinct CDR3 sequences, almost 30% seen only once; the top ten take under 15%. The chain joins TRBV20-1 to TRBJ1-5; the D gene is possibly TRBD1 (5 bases). This sequence originates from a human donor in good health (CMV status not recorded). Some clones in this sample may be carry-over from other donors' samples. Specimen: cultured CD8+ T cells from PBMCs, collected from culture after CMV antigen stimulation. The CDR3 is CSAVHSATGGPYSNQPQHF. The CDR3 DNA follows: TGCAGTGCTGTCCACTCGGCTACAGGTGGCCCTTATAGCAATCAGCCCCAGCATTTT.